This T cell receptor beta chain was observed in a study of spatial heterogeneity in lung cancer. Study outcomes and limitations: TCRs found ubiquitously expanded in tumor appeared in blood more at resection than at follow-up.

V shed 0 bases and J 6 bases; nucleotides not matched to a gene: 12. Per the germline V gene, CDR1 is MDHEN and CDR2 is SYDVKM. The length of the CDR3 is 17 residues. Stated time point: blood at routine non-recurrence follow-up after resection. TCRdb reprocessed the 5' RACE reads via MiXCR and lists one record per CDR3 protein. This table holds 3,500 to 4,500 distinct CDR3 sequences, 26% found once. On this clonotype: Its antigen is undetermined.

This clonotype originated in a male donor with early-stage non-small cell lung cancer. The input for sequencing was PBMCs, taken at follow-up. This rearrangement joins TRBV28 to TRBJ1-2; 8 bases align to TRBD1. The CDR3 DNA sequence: TGTGCCAGCAGTTTATGGGGGCAGGGGGCGCTTATCCATGGCTACACCTTC. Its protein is CASSLWGQGALIHGYTF.